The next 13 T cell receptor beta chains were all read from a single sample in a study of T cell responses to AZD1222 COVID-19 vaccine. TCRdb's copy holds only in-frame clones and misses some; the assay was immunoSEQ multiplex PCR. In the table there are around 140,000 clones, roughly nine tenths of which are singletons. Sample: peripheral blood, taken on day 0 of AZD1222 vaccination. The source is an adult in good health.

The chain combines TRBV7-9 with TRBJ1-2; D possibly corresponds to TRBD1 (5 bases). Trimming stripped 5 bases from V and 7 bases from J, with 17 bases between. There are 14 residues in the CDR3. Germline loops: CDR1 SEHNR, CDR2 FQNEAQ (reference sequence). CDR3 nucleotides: TGTGCCAGCAGCCCAGGGTATTCTTTGAGTGGCTACACCTTC. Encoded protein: CASSPGYSLSGYTF. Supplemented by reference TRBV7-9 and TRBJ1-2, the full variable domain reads DTGVSQNPRHKITKRGQNVTFRCDPISEHNRLYWYRQTLGQGPEFLTYFQNEAQLEKSRLLSDRFSAERPKGSFSTLEIQRTEQGDSAMYLCASSPGYSLSGYTFGSGTRLTVV.

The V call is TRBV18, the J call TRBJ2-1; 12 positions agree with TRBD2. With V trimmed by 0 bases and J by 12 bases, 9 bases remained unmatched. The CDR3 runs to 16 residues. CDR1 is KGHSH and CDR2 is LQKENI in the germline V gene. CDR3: CASSPPSSGRAEGQFF. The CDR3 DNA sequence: TGTGCCAGCTCACCACCATCTAGCGGGAGGGCAGAAGGGCAGTTCTTC.

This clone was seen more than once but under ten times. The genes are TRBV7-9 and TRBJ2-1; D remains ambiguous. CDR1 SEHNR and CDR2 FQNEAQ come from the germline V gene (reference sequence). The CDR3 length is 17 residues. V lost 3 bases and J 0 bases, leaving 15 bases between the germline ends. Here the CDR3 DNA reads TGTGCCAGCAGCTTTCGTCCGGCCGGAGTCTCCTACAATGAGCAGTTCTTC. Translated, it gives CASSFRPAGVSYNEQFF.

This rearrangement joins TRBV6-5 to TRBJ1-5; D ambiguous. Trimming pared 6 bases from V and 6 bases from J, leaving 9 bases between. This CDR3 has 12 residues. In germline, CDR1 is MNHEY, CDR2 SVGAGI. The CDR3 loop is CASSQAGQPQHF. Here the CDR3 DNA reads TGTGCCAGCAGCCAAGCCGGTCAGCCCCAGCATTTT.

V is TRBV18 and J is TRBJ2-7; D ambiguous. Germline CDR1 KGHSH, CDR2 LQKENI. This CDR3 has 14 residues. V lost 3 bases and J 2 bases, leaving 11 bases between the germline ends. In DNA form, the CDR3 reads TGTGCCAGCTCACCGGGAAGGGTCCCCTACGAGCAGTACTTC. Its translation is CASSPGRVPYEQYF.

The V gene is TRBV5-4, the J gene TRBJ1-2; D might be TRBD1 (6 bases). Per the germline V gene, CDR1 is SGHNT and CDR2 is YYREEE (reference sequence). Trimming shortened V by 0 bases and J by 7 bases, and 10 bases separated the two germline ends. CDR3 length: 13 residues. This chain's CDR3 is CASSLDRVGGYTF. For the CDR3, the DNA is TGTGCCAGCAGCTTGGACAGGGTGGGTGGCTACACCTTC.

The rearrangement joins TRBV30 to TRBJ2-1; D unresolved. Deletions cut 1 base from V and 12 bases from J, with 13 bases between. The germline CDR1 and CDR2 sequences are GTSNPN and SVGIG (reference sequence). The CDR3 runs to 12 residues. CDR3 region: CAWSGGVGRQFF. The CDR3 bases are TGTGCCTGGAGTGGTGGGGTTGGAAGGCAGTTCTTC. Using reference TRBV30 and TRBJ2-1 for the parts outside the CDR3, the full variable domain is SQTIHQWPATLVQPVGSPLSLECTVEGTSNPNLYWYRQAAGRGLQLLFYSVGIGQISSEVPQNLSASRPQDRQFILSSKKLLLSDSGFYLCAWSGGVGRQFFGPGTRLTVL.

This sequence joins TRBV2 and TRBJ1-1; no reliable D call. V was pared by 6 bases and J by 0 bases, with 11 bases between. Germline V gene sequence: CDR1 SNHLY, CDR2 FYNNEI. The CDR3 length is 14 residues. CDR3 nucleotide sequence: TGTGCCAGCAGCCTAATCGAAATGAACACTGAAGCTTTCTTT. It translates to CASSLIEMNTEAFF.

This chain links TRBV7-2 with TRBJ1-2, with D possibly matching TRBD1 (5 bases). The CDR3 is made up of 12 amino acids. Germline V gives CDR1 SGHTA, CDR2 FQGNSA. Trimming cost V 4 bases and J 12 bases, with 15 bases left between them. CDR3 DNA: TGTGCCAGCAGCTCCTCAGGGTTTTCTAACACCTTC. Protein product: CASSSSGFSNTF.

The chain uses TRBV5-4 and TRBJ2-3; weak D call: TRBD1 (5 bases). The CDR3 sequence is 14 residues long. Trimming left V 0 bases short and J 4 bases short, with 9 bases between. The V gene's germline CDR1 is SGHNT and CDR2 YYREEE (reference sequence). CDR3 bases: TGTGCCAGCAGCTTGGCTGGGGCGGCAGATACGCAGTATTTT. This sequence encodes CASSLAGAADTQYF. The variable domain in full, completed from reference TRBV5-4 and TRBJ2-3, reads ETGVTQSPTHLIKTRGQQVTLRCSSQSGHNTVSWYQQALGQGPQFIFQYYREEENGRGNFPPRFSGLQFPNYSSELNVNALELDDSALYLCASSLAGAADTQYFGPGTRLTVL.

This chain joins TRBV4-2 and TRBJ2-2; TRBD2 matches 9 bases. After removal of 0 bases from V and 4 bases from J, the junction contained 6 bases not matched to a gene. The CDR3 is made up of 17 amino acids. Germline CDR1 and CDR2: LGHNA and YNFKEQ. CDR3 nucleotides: TGTGCCAGCAGCCAAGAGGTTAGCGGGGGATCCACCGGGGAGCTGTTTTTT. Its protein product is CASSQEVSGGSTGELFF.

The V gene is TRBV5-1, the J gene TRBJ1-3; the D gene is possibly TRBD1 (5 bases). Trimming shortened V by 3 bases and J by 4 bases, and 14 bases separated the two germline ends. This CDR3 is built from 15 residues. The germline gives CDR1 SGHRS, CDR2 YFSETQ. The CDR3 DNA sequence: TGCGCCAGCAGCTGGGGGACGGGTTCAGGAAACACCATATATTTT. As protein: CASSWGTGSGNTIYF.

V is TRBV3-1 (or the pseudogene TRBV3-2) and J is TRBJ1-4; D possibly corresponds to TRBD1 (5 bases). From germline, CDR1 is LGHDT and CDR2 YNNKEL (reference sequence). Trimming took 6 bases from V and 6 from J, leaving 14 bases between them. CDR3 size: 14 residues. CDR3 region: CASRMGGRHEKLFF. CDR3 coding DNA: TGTGCCAGCAGAATGGGGGGAAGACATGAAAAACTGTTTTTT.